This T cell receptor beta chain was sequenced in a study of chemoradiotherapy in HPV16-positive cancers. V was pared by 3 bases and J by 10 bases, with 21 bases between. Germline V lookup: CDR1 LNHDA, CDR2 SQIVND (reference sequence). The CDR3 is made up of 15 amino acids. Generated by immunoSEQ multiplex PCR, the TCRdb table keeps only in-frame clones and is missing some. Of 2,000 or so clones listed, roughly four fifths are singletons. The specimen was tumor tissue, collected from a patient who underwent chemoradiotherapy. The chain joins TRBV19 to TRBJ1-1, with unresolved D. This TCR derives from a human donor with HPV-associated anogenital cancer. The CDR3 loop reads CASSINRGPGSLAFF. CDR3 in DNA: TGTGCCAGTAGTATCAATAGAGGGCCGGGTAGTTTAGCTTTCTTT.